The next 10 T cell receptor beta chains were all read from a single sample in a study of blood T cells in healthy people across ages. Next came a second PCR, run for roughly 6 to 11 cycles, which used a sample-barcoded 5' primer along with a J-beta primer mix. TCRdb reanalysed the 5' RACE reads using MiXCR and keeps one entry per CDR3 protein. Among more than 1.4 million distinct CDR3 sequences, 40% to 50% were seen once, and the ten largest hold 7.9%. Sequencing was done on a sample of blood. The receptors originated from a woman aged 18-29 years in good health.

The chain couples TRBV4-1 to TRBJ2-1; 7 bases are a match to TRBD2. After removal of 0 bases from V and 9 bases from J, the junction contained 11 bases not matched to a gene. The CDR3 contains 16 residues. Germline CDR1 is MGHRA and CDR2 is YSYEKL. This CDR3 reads CASSQESRTRSGEQFF. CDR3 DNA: TGCGCCAGCAGCCAAGAGTCGAGGACTAGGTCGGGTGAGCAGTTCTTC.

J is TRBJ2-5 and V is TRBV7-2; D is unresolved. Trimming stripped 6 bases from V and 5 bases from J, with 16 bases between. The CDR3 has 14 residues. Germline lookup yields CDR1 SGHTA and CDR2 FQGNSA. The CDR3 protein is CASREAVLGETQYF. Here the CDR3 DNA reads TGTGCCAGCAGGGAAGCAGTCCTGGGGGAGACCCAGTACTTC.

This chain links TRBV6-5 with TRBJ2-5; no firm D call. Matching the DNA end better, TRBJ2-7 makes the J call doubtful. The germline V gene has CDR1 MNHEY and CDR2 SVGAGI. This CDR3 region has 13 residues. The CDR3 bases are TGTGCCAGCAGTCAGACACTGGACTACGAGCAGTACTTC. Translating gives CASSQTLDYEQYF.

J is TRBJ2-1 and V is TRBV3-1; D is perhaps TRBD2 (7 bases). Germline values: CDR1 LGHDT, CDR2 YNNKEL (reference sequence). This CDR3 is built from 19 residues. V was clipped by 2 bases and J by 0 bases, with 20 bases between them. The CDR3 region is CASSQSVPAGTSSYNEQFF. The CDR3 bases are TGTGCCAGCAGCCAAAGTGTTCCAGCGGGGACAAGCTCCTACAATGAGCAGTTCTTC.

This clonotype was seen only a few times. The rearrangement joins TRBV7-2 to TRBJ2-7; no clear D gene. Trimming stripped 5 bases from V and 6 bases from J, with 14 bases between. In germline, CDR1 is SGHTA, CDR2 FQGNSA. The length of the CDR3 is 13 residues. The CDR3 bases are TGTGCCAGCAGCCTCGAAATCGCTAGCGAGCAGTACTTC. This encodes CASSLEIASEQYF.

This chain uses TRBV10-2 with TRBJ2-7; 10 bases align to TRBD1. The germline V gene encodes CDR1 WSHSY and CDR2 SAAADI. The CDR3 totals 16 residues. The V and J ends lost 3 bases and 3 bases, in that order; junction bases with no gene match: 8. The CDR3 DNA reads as TGCGCCAGCAGTGACCTAACCGGGACAGGGGACTACGAGCAGTACTTC. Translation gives CASSDLTGTGDYEQYF.

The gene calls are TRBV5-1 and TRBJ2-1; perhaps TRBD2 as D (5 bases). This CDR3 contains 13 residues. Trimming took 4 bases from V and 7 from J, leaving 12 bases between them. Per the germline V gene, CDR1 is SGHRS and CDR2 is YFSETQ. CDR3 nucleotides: TGCGCCAGCAGCCCGCGGGCTAGAAATGAGCAGTTCTTC. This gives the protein CASSPRARNEQFF.

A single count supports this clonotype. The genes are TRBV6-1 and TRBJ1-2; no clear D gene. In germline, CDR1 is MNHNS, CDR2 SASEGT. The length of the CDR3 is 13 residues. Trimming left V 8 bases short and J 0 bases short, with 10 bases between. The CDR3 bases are TGTGCCAGCGCCCCGCCGGCTAACTATGGCTACACCTTC. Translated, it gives CASAPPANYGYTF.

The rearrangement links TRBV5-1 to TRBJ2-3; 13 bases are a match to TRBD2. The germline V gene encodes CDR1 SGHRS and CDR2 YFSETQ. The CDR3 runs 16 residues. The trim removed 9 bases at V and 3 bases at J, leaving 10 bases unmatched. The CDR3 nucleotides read TGCGCCACAAAGACTAGCGGGGGGCCGTGGACAGATACGCAGTATTTT. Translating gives CATKTSGGPWTDTQYF. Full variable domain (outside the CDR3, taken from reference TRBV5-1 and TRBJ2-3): KAGVTQTPRYLIKTRGQQVTLSCSPISGHRSVSWYQQTPGQGLQFLFEYFSETQRNKGNFPGRFSGRQFSNSRSEMNVSTLELGDSALYLCATKTSGGPWTDTQYFGPGTRLTVL.

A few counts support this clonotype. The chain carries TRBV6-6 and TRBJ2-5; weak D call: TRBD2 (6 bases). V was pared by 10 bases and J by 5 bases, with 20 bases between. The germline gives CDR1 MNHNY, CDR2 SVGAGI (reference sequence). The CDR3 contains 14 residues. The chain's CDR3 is CATLGSGLVETQYF. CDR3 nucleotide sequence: TGTGCCACGCTTGGTAGCGGCCTCGTCGAGACCCAGTACTTC.